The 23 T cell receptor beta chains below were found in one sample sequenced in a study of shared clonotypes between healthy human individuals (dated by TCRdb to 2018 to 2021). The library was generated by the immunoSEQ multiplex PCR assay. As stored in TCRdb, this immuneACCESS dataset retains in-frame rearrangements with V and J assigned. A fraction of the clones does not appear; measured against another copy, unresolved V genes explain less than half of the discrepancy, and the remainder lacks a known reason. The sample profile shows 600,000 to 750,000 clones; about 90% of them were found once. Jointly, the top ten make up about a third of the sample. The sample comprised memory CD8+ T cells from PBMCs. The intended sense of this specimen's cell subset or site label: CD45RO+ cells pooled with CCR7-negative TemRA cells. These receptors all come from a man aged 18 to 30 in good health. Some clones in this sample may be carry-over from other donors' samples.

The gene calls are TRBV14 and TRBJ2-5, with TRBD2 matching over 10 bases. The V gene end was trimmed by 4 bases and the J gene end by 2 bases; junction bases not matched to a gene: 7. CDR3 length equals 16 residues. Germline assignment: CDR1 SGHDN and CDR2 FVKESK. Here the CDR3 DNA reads TGTGCCAGCAGCCTCCGGACTAGCGGAGTGCAAGAGACCCAGTACTTC. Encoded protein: CASSLRTSGVQETQYF.

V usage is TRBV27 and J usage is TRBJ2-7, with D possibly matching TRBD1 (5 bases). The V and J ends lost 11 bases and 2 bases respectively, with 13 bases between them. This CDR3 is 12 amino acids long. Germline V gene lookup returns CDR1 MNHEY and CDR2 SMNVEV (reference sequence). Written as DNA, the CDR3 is TGTGCCGCCGGTCCAGGGACCTACGAGCAGTACTTC. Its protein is CAAGPGTYEQYF.

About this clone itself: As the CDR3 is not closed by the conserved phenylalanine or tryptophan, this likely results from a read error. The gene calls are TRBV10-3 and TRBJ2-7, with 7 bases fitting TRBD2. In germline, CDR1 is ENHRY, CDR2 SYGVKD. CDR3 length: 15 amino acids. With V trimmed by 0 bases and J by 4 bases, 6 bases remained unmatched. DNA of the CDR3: TGTGCCATCAGTGAGTCCGTCCTGGGGGGGTACGAGCAGTACTCC. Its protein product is CAISESVLGGYEQYS.

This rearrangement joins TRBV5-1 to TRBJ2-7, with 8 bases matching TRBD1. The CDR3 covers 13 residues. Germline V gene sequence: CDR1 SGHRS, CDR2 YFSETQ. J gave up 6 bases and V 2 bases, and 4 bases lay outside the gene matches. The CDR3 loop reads CASSLGQGSEQYF. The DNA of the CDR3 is TGCGCCAGCAGCTTAGGACAGGGAAGCGAGCAGTACTTC. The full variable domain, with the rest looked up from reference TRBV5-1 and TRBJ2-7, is KAGVTQTPRYLIKTRGQQVTLSCSPISGHRSVSWYQQTPGQGLQFLFEYFSETQRNKGNFPGRFSGRQFSNSRSEMNVSTLELGDSALYLCASSLGQGSEQYFGPGTRLTVT.

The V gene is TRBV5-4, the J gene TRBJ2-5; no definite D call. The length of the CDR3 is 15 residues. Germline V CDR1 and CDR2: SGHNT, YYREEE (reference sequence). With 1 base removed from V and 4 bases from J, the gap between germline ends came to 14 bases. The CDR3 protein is CASSLRRELGETQYF. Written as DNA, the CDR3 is TGTGCCAGCAGCTTGAGACGAGAATTGGGAGAGACCCAGTACTTC.

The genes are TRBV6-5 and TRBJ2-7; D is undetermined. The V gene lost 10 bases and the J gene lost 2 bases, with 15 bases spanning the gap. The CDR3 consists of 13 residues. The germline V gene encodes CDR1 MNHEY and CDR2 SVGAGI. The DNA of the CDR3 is TGTGCCACAACGTCGGGCGAAACCTACGAGCAGTACTTC. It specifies CATTSGETYEQYF.

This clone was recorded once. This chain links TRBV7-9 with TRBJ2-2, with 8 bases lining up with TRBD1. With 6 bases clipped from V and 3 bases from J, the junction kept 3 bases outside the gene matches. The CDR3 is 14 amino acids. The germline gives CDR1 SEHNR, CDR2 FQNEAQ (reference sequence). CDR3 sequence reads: CASRPTGDTGELFF. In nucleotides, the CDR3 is TGTGCCAGCAGACCGACAGGGGACACCGGGGAGCTGTTTTTT.

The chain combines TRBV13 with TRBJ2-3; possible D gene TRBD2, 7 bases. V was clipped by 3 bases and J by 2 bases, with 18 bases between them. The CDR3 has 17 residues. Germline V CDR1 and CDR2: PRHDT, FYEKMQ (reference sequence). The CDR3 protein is CASSLRGTNRATDTQYF. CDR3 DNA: TGTGCCAGCAGCTTGAGGGGGACTAACAGAGCCACAGATACGCAGTATTTT.

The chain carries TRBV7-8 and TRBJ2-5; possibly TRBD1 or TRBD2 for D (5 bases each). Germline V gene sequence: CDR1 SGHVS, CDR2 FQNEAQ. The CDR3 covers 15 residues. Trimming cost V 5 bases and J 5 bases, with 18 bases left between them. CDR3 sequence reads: CASSKSRDPGETQYF. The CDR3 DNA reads TGTGCCAGCAGCAAGAGCCGGGACCCGGGGGAGACCCAGTACTTC. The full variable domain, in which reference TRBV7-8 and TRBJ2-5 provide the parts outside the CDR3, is GAGVSQSPRYKVAKRGQDVALRCDPISGHVSLFWYQQALGQGPEFLTYFQNEAQLDKSGLPSDRFFAERPEGSVSTLKIQRTQQEDSAVYLCASSKSRDPGETQYFGPGTRLLVL.

CDR3 protein: CASSSPRTGMSHEQYF. In nucleotides, the CDR3 is TGTGCCAGCAGCTCGCCCCGGACAGGGATGTCACACGAGCAGTACTTC. V is TRBV9 and J is TRBJ2-7, with 8 bases aligning to TRBD1. J lost 5 bases, V lost 4 bases, and 14 bases had no gene match. There are 16 residues in the CDR3. Germline V gives CDR1 SGDLS, CDR2 YYNGEE.

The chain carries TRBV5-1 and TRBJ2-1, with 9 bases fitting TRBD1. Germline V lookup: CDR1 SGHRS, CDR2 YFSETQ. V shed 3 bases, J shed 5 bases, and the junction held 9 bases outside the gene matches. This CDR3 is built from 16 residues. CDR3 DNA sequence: TGCGCCAGCAGCTGGGACCGGGACAGGGTGGACAATGAGCAGTTCTTC. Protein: CASSWDRDRVDNEQFF.

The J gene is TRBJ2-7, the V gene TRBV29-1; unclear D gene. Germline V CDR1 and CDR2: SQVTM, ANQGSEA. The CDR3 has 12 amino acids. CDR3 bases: TGCAGTATCAAGGCCATACGGGACGAGCAGTACTTC. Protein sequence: CSIKAIRDEQYF.

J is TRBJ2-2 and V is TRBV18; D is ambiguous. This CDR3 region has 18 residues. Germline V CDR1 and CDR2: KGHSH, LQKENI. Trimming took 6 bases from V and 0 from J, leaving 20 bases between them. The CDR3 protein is CASSPPGGLFANTGELFF. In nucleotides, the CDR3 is TGTGCCAGCTCCCCCCCTGGCGGATTGTTCGCGAACACCGGGGAGCTGTTTTTT. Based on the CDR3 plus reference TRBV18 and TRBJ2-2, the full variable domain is NAGVMQNPRHLVRRRGQEARLRCSPMKGHSHVYWYRQLPEEGLKFMVYLQKENIIDESGMPKERFSAEFPKEGPSILRIQQVVRGDSAAYFCASSPPGGLFANTGELFFGEGSRLTVL.

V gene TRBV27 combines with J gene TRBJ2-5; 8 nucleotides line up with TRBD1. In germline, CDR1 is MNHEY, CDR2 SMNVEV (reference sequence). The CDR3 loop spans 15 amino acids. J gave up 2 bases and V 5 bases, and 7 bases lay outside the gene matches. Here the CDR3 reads CASSKRTGKQETQYF. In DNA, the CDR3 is TGTGCCAGCAGTAAAAGGACAGGGAAACAAGAGACCCAGTACTTC.

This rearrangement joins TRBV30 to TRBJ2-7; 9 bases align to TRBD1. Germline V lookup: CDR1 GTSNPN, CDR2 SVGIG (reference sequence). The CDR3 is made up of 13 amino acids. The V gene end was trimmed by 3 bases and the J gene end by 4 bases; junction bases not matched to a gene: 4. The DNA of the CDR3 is TGTGCCTGGAGAGGGACAGGGACATACGAGCAGTACTTC. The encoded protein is CAWRGTGTYEQYF.

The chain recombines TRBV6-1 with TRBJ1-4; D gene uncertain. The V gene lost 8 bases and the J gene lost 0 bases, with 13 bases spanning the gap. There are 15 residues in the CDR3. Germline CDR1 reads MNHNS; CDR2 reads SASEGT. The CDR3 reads CASSGRVATNEKLFF. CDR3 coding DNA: TGTGCCAGCTCCGGCCGGGTTGCAACTAATGAAAAACTGTTTTTT.

CDR3 sequence: CASSGKQGAVGNTEAFF. CDR3 nucleotide sequence: TGCGCCAGCAGCGGAAAACAGGGGGCAGTGGGGAACACTGAAGCTTTCTTT. The chain links TRBV5-1 to TRBJ1-1; 9 nucleotides agree with TRBD1. The germline V gene has CDR1 SGHRS and CDR2 YFSETQ. Losses at the gene ends were 4 bases for V and 1 base for J; bases not matched to a gene: 11. The CDR3 totals 17 residues.

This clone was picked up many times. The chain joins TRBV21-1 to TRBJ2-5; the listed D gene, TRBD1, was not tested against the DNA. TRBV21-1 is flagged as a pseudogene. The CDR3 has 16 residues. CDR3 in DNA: TGTGCCAGCAGCAAAAGCCCTGGGGTAGGGGGCGAGACCCAGTACTTC. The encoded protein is CASSKSPGVGGETQYF.

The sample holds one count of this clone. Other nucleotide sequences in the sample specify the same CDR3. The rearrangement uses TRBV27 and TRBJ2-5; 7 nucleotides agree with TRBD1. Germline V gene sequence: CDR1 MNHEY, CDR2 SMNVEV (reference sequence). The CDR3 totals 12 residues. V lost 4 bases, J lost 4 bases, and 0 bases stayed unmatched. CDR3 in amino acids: CASSSGGETQYF. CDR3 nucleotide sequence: TGTGCCAGCAGTTCAGGGGGAGAGACCCAGTACTTC.

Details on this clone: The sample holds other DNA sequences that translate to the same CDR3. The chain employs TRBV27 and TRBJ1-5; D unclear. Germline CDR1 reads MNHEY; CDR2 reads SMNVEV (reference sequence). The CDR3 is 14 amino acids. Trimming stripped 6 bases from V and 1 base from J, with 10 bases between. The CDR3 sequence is CASRKGLSNQPQHF. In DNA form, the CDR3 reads TGTGCCAGCAGGAAGGGCTTAAGCAATCAGCCCCAGCATTTT.

The CDR3 reads CASSLHWRTSTDTQYF. For the CDR3, the DNA is TGTGCCAGCAGCTTACATTGGCGGACTAGCACAGATACGCAGTATTTT. This chain joins TRBV7-8 and TRBJ2-3; a weak D match, TRBD2 (5 bases). The V and J ends lost 2 bases and 0 bases respectively, with 12 bases between them. CDR3 length: 16 residues. Germline CDR1 and CDR2: SGHVS and FQNEAQ.

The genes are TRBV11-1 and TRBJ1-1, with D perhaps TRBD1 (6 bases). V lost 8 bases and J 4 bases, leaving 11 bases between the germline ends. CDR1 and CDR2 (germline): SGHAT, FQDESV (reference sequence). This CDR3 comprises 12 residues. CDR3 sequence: CASAGTTTEAFF. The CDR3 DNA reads TGTGCCAGCGCCGGGACAACCACTGAAGCTTTCTTT.

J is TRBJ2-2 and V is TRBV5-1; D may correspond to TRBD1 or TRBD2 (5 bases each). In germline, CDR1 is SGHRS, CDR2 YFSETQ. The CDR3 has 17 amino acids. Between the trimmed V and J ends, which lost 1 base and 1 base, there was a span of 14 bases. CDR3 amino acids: CASSLNTGTLNTGELFF. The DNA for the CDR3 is TGCGCCAGCAGCTTGAACACCGGGACGCTGAACACCGGGGAGCTGTTTTTT.